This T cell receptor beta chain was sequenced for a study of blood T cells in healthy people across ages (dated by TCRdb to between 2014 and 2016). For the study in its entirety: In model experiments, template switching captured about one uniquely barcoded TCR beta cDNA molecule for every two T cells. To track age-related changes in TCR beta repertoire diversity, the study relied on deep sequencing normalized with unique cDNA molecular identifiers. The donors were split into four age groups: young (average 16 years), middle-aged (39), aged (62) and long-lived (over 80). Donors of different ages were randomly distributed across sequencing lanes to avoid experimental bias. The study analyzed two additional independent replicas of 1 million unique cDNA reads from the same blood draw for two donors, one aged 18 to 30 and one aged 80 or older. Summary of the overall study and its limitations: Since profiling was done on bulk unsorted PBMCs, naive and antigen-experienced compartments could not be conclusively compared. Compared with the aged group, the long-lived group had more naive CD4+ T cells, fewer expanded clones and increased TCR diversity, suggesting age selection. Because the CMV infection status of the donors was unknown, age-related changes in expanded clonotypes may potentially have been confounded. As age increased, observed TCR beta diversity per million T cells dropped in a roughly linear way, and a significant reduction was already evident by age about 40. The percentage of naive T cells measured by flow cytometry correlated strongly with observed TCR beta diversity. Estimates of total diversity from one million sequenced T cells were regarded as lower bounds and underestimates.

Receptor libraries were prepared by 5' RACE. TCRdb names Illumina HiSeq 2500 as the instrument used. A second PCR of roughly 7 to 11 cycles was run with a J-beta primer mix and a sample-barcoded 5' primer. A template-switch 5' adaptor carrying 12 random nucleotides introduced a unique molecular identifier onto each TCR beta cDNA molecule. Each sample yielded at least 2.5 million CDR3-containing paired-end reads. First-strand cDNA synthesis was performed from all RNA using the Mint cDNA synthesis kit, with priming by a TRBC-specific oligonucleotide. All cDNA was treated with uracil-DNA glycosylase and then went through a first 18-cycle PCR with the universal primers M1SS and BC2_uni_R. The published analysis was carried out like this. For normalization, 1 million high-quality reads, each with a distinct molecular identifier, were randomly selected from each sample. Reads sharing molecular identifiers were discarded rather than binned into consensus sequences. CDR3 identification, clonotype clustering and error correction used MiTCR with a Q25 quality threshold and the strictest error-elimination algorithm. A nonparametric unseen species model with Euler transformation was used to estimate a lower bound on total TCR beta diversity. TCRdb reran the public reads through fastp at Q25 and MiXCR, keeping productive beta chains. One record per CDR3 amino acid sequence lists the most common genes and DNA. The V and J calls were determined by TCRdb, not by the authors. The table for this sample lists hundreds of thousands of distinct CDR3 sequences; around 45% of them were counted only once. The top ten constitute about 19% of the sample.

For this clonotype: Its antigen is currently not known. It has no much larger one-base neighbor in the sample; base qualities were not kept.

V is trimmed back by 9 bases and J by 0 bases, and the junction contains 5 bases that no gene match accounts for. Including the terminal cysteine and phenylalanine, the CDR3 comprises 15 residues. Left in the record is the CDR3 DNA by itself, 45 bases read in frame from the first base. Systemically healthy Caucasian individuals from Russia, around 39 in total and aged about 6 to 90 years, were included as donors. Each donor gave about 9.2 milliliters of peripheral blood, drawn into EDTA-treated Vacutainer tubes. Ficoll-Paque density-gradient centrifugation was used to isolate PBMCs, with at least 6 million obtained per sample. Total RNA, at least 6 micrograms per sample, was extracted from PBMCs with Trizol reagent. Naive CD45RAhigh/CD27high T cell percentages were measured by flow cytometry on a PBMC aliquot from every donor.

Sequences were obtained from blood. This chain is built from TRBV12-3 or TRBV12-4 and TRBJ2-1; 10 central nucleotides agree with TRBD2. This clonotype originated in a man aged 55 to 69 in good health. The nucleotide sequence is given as TGTGCCAGTATATCTAGCGGGGGCTCCTACAATGAGCAGTTCTTC. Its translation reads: CASISSGGSYNEQFF.